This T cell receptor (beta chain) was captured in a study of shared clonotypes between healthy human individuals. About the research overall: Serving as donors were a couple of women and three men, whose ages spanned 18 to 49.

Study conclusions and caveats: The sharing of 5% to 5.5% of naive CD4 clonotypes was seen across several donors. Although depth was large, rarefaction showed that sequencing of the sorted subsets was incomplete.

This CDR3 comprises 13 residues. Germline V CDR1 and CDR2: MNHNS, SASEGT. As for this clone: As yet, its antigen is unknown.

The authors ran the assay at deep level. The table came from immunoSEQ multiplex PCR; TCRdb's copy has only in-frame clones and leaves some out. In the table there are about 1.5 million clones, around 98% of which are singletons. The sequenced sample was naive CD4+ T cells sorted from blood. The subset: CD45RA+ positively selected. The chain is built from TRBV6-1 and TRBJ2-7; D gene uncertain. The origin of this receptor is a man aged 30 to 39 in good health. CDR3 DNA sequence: TGTGCATCAAAAGAGAGAAGCTCCTACGAGCAGTACTTC. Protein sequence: CASKERSSYEQYF.